This T cell receptor (beta chain) was observed in a study of OX40 agonist ivuxolimab in advanced cancers. The overall study: Patients' therapy was ivuxolimab, an antibody that acts as an agonist of OX40 (CD134). Points from the study as a whole: Blood T cells, both CD4+ and CD8+, expanded clonally by week 6 at 0.1 to 3.0 mg/kg. A proportion of nonresponders additionally exhibited low normalized T-cell clonal expansion.

Method: immunoSEQ multiplex PCR; TCRdb's copy keeps in-frame clones and lacks some. The profile shows roughly 77,000 clones, approximately 84% of them singletons. The length of the CDR3 is 17 residues. In regard to this clone: The antigen is not known.

The chain couples TRBV21-1 to TRBJ2-1; the D call in the table, TRBD2, was not verified against the DNA. TRBV21-1 is assigned pseudogene status. The sequenced sample was CD4+ or CD8+ T cells sorted from blood, obtained in a trial of the OX40 agonist ivuxolimab. This TCR was recovered from an adult with an advanced solid tumor such as melanoma, head and neck, liver or kidney cancer. CDR3 sequence: CANPLGGTSGPYNEQFF. The CDR3 DNA follows: TGTGCCAACCCGTTGGGGGGGACTAGCGGTCCATACAATGAGCAGTTCTTC.